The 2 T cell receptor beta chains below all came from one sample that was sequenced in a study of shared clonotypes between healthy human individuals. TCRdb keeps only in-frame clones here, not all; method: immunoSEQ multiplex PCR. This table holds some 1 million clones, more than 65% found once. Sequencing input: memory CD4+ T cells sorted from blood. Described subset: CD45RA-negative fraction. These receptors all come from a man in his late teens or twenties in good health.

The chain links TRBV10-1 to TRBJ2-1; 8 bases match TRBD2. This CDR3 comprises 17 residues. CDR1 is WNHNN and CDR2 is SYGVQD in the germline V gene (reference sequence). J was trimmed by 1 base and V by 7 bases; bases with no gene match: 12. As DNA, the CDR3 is TGCGCCAGCATCAATTACCAGCGGGAGCTTTCCTACAATGAGCAGTTCTTC. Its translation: CASINYQRELSYNEQFF.

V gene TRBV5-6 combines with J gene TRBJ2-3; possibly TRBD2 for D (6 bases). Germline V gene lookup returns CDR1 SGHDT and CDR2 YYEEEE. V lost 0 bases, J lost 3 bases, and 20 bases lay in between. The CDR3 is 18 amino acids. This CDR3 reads CASSLAGWGLSKTDTQYF. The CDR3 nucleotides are TGTGCCAGCAGCTTGGCTGGTTGGGGACTGTCGAAAACAGATACGCAGTATTTT.